The following is a TCR beta chain sequence with its context. This specimen belongs to a study of blood T cell repertoires in COVID-19. Germline trimming cut 4 bases from V and 4 bases from J; bases unmatched to any gene: 13. The CDR3 sequence is 18 residues long. CDR1 MNHNS and CDR2 SASEGT come from the germline V gene. Profiling relied on immunoSEQ multiplex PCR, and the TCRdb table lists in-frame clones only, not all of them. Of 450,000 to 500,000 clones in the sample, 70% to 90% were seen once. The chain employs TRBV6-1 and TRBJ2-3; 11 nucleotides agree with TRBD2. This TCR was sampled from a human donor in a cohort sampled during active COVID-19. The sample consisted of peripheral blood. CDR3 amino acids: CASSGWTSGLLVADTQYF. The CDR3 coding sequence is TGTGCCAGCAGTGGGTGGACTAGCGGGCTGCTTGTAGCAGATACGCAGTATTTT.